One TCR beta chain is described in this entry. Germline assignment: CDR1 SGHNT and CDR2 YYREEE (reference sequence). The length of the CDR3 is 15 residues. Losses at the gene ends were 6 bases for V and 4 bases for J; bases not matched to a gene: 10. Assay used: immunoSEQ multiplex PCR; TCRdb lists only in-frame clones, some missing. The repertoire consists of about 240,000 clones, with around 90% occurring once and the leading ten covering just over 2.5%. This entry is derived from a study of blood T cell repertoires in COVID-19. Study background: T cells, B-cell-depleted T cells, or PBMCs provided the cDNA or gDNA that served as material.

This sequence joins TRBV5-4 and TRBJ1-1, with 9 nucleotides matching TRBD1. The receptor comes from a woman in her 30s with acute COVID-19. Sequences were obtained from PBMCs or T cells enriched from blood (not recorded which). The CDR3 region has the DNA TGTGCCAGCACCGAGGACAGGGGAAAAATCACTGAAGCTTTCTTT. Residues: CASTEDRGKITEAFF. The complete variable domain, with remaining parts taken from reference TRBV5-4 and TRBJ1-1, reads ETGVTQSPTHLIKTRGQQVTLRCSSQSGHNTVSWYQQALGQGPQFIFQYYREEENGRGNFPPRFSGLQFPNYSSELNVNALELDDSALYLCASTEDRGKITEAFFGQGTRLTVV.